A single sample is the source of the 16 T cell receptor beta chains below, sequenced in a study of T cells in Graves' hyperthyroidism and ophthalmopathy. The investigators amplified TCR beta CDR3 regions from RNA transcripts. First-round RT-PCR targeting the TCR CDR3 was performed with the HTBI primer set. MiXCR, run by TCRdb on the multiplex PCR reads, gives a single entry per CDR3 protein. The profile shows about 180,000 distinct CDR3 sequences, approximately 9% of them singletons. The specimen was blood. The receptor source for this set is a woman aged 18 to 35 with Graves' hyperthyroidism that later progressed to Graves' ophthalmopathy.

This clonotype has a count of ten or more. The rearrangement links TRBV11-1 to TRBJ2-1; no clear D. The germline CDR1 and CDR2 sequences are SGHAT and FQDESV (reference sequence). The CDR3 length is 14 residues. Deletions cut 8 bases from V and 5 bases from J, with 16 bases between. The CDR3 is CASDWGGRNNEQFF. The CDR3 DNA reads TGTGCCAGCGATTGGGGTGGGCGGAACAATGAGCAGTTCTTC. Complete variable domain (other parts from reference TRBV11-1 and TRBJ2-1): EAEVAQSPRYKITEKSQAVAFWCDPISGHATLYWYRQILGQGPELLVQFQDESVVDDSQLPKDRFSAERLKGVDSTLKIQPAELGDSAMYLCASDWGGRNNEQFFGPGTRLTVL.

This clonotype was observed many times. The chain recombines TRBV20-1 with TRBJ1-1; possibly TRBD1 for D (5 bases). The V gene lost 3 bases and the J gene lost 5 bases, with 22 bases spanning the gap. The CDR3 has 16 amino acids. CDR1 is DFQATT and CDR2 is SNEGSKA in the germline V gene (reference sequence). The CDR3 region has the DNA TGCAGTGCTAGCCCAGGGCGTAAAGGTTCCGCGACTGAAGCTTTCTTT. Translated: CSASPGRKGSATEAFF.

The chain combines TRBV5-8 with TRBJ2-1; 14 bases line up with TRBD2. Germline CDR1 SGHTS, CDR2 YDEGEE. Trimming removed 4 bases from V and 8 bases from J; junction bases left unmatched: 8. This CDR3 has 16 residues. The CDR3 coding sequence is TGTGCCAGCAGCCTGACTAGCGGGAGGGGCCAGCATGAGCAGTTCTTC. It yields the protein CASSLTSGRGQHEQFF.

Ten or more counts support this clonotype. This chain links TRBV18 with TRBJ2-5, with D maybe TRBD1 (6 bases). Per the germline V gene, CDR1 is KGHSH and CDR2 is LQKENI. V lost 4 bases to trimming and J lost 5 bases, with 8 bases between them. The CDR3 is made up of 12 amino acids. The CDR3 here is CASSLTGETQYF. In nucleotides, the CDR3 is TGTGCCAGCTCACTCACAGGGGAGACCCAGTACTTC.

This clonotype appeared many times. The genes are TRBV6-1 and TRBJ1-5; D may be TRBD1 (6 bases). From germline, CDR1 is MNHNS and CDR2 SASEGT. The V end was cut by 8 bases, the J end by 3 bases, with 14 bases between. The CDR3 extends over 14 amino acids. The CDR3 spells CASLNREDNQPQHF. The CDR3 region has the DNA TGTGCCAGCCTGAACAGGGAAGACAATCAGCCCCAGCATTTT.

This clonotype turned up a few times. This chain joins TRBV19 and TRBJ1-2, with D tentatively TRBD1 (5 bases). Germline V gives CDR1 LNHDA, CDR2 SQIVND (reference sequence). The CDR3 covers 15 residues. With 9 bases removed from V and 2 bases from J, the gap between germline ends came to 19 bases. CDR3 nucleotides: TGTGCCAGCAAAGACACCGGGACGGTGAACTATGGCTACACCTTC. Amino acids: CASKDTGTVNYGYTF.

In this sample, this clonotype turned up many times. V is TRBV13 and J is TRBJ2-3, with D maybe TRBD1 (5 bases). Trimming stripped 1 base from V and 8 bases from J, with 13 bases between. In germline, CDR1 is PRHDT, CDR2 FYEKMQ (reference sequence). The CDR3 length is 14 residues. In nucleotides, the CDR3 is TGTGCCAGCAGCTTAGAAAAGGGGCTGGCTACGCAGTATTTT. Amino acid sequence: CASSLEKGLATQYF.

This clonotype was seen a few times. The chain combines TRBV2 with TRBJ1-5; possibly TRBD1 for D (6 bases). The CDR3 covers 13 residues. The V end lost 8 bases, the J end lost 4 bases, and 12 bases lay between the germline ends. Germline assignment: CDR1 SNHLY and CDR2 FYNNEI. CDR3 in DNA: TGTGCCAGCCGTACAGGGTCGAATCAGCCCCAGCATTTT. Its protein product is CASRTGSNQPQHF.

For this clonotype: One base away lies a much larger clone, so this may be a sequencing read error. The chain links TRBV20-1 to TRBJ2-1, with TRBD1 matching 8 bases. The DNA matches TRBJ2-7 better at its end, which makes the J call doubtful. This CDR3 has 15 residues. Germline V gene lookup returns CDR1 DFQATT and CDR2 SNEGSKA (reference sequence). CDR3 nucleotide sequence: TGCAGTGCTTTTCCCCAGACAGGGGTGTACAATGAGCAGTACTTC. Translating it yields CSAFPQTGVYNEQYF.

For this clonotype: With a much larger clone just one base away, this may be a read error. The CDR3 spells CASSELDRGYTETFF. CDR3 bases: TGTGCCAGCAGCGAACTTGACAGGGGCTACACTGAAACTTTCTTT. The chain carries TRBV13 and TRBJ1-1; 8 bases map to TRBD1. The CDR3 loop spans 15 amino acids. CDR1 is PRHDT and CDR2 is FYEKMQ in the germline V gene (reference sequence).

V is TRBV29-1 and J is TRBJ1-1, with D possibly being TRBD1 (5 bases). The CDR3 extends over 12 amino acids. V lost 5 bases and J 3 bases, leaving 10 bases between the germline ends. Per germline, CDR1 SQVTM and CDR2 ANQGSEA. The CDR3 spells CSVSGTDTEAFF. CDR3 nucleotides: TGCAGCGTTTCCGGGACGGACACTGAAGCTTTCTTT.

This chain connects TRBV12-3 or TRBV12-4 to TRBJ2-5; 13 nucleotides line up with TRBD2. This CDR3 is built from 16 residues. Trimming cost V 8 bases and J 3 bases; bases outside gene matches: 9. In DNA, the CDR3 is TGTGCCAGCTGGGGACTAGCGGGAACGCTAGAAGAGACCCAGTACTTC. Its translation: CASWGLAGTLEETQYF.

The table lists this clonotype with many counts. Because the CDR3 is missing its conserved closing phenylalanine or tryptophan, this is likely a read error. The gene calls are TRBV6-2 or TRBV6-3 and TRBJ2-7; D is possibly TRBD2 (5 bases). CDR1 and CDR2 from the germline V gene are MNHEY and SVGEGT. The V end lost 2 bases, the J end lost 3 bases, and 5 bases lay between the germline ends. The CDR3 length is 12 residues. This CDR3 reads CASSYAGYEQYL. CDR3 sequence (DNA): TGTGCCAGCAGTTACGCGGGCTACGAGCAGTACCTC.

The sample holds many counts of this clonotype. The gene calls are TRBV28 and TRBJ2-2; D remains ambiguous. This CDR3 has 16 residues. From germline, CDR1 is MDHEN and CDR2 SYDVKM. Trimming shortened V by 3 bases and J by 4 bases, and 15 bases separated the two germline ends. CDR3 protein: CASSFGWQNFTGELFF. The CDR3, as DNA: TGTGCCAGCAGTTTCGGTTGGCAAAACTTCACCGGGGAGCTGTTTTTT.

This clonotype showed up many times. This chain joins TRBV6-1 and TRBJ1-1, with D possibly TRBD1 on 5 matching bases. Germline CDR1 reads MNHNS; CDR2 reads SASEGT. CDR3 length: 12 residues. V was trimmed by 6 bases and J by 5 bases, leaving 10 bases between them. The CDR3 here is CASSWGRTEAFF. CDR3 coding DNA: TGTGCCAGCAGCTGGGGACGGACTGAAGCTTTCTTT.

This clonotype was counted ten times or more. V usage is TRBV28 and J usage is TRBJ1-1; possible D gene TRBD1, 6 bases. CDR1 and CDR2 (germline): MDHEN, SYDVKM. Deletions cut 6 bases from V and 9 bases from J, with 14 bases between. The CDR3 is 12 amino acids. DNA for the CDR3: TGTGCCAGCAGGGGGGGCAGGGGTAAAGCTTTCTTT. The encoded protein is CASRGGRGKAFF.